What follows are 21 T cell receptor beta chains derived from one specimen sequenced in a study of cytomegalovirus exposure and HLA in healthy donors. The PCR ran on 60 Vbeta and 13 Jbeta primers. Sequencing used immunoSEQ multiplex PCR; TCRdb keeps in-frame clones, though not all of them. The sample consists of some 180,000 clones, around 80% of them appearing once. Sequencing was carried out using PBMCs. The receptor set was obtained from a woman aged 30 to 39 in good health and CMV-seronegative.

The chain recombines TRBV13 with TRBJ1-2, with 8 positions matching TRBD1. Unmatched junction bases numbered 8, after V lost 6 bases and J lost 5 bases. The V gene's germline CDR1 is PRHDT and CDR2 FYEKMQ (reference sequence). The CDR3 has 14 amino acids. CDR3 DNA sequence: TGTGCCAGCAGTAGAAGGGGGACAGGATATGGCTACACCTTC. Protein product: CASSRRGTGYGYTF.

The chain combines TRBV5-3 with TRBJ2-5; 7 bases match TRBD1. Gene TRBJ2-7 matches the end of the DNA better, so the J call may be wrong. TRBV5-3 falls under the ORF class, with uncertain function. The CDR3 sequence is 16 residues long. CDR3 loop: CARSHTRQGPSYEQYF. The DNA of the CDR3 is TGTGCCAGAAGCCATACCCGACAGGGACCATCCTACGAGCAGTACTTC.

The chain has TRBV29-1 and TRBJ1-3; unclear D gene. CDR3 length: 13 amino acids. The ends were cut back, 4 bases at V and 3 bases at J, with 10 bases in the middle. Germline-derived CDR1 and CDR2 are SQVTM and ANQGSEA. The CDR3 sequence is CSVGQANGNTIYF. The CDR3 DNA follows: TGCAGCGTTGGGCAGGCGAATGGAAACACCATATATTTT.

This clone has only one observation. This chain connects TRBV2 to TRBJ2-3; 9 bases fit TRBD2. V shed 10 bases and J 2 bases; nucleotides not matched to a gene: 10. The germline gives CDR1 SNHLY, CDR2 FYNNEI. CDR3 length equals 15 residues. DNA for the CDR3: TGTGCCACCCGACCTAGCGGGGACGCCACAGATACGCAGTATTTT. Its translation: CATRPSGDATDTQYF.

This chain joins TRBV16 and TRBJ1-5; D ambiguous. The CDR3 runs to 13 residues. Trimming took 3 bases from V and 1 from J, leaving 4 bases between them. CDR1 and CDR2 from the germline V gene are KGHSY and FQNENV. The CDR3 region is CASSQGSNQPQHF. The CDR3 DNA sequence: TGTGCCAGCAGCCAGGGCAGCAATCAGCCCCAGCATTTT.

This clone was seen a handful of times. This chain connects TRBV7-2 to TRBJ2-1; 13 nucleotides align to TRBD2. In germline, CDR1 is SGHTA, CDR2 FQGNSA. The CDR3 loop spans 16 amino acids. Losses at the gene ends were 3 bases for V and 5 bases for J; bases not matched to a gene: 4. The CDR3 here is CASSFGTSGENNEQFF. As DNA, the CDR3 is TGTGCCAGCAGCTTCGGGACTAGCGGGGAAAACAATGAGCAGTTCTTC.

The V call is TRBV7-2, the J call TRBJ1-5; 7 bases are shared with TRBD1. The CDR3 is 14 residues long. With 6 bases clipped from V and 2 bases from J, the junction kept 4 bases outside the gene matches. Germline V CDR1 and CDR2: SGHTA, FQGNSA. The CDR3 loop reads CASSLTGGNQPQHF. In DNA, the CDR3 is TGTGCCAGCAGTTTAACAGGGGGCAATCAGCCCCAGCATTTT. Combining the CDR3 with reference TRBV7-2 and TRBJ1-5 gives the whole variable domain GAGVSQSPSNKVTEKGKDVELRCDPISGHTALYWYRQSLGQGLEFLIYFQGNSAPDKSGLPSDRFSAERTGGSVSTLTIQRTQQEDSAVYLCASSLTGGNQPQHFGDGTRLSIL.

The chain links TRBV4-3 to TRBJ1-1; no clear D. The CDR3 runs to 16 residues. Per germline, CDR1 LGHNA and CDR2 YSLEER. The germline V and J ends were trimmed by 4 bases and 1 base, with 16 bases remaining between them. CDR3 sequence: CASSPVPDGGNTEAFF. The CDR3 DNA reads TGCGCCAGCAGCCCCGTTCCGGACGGAGGGAACACTGAAGCTTTCTTT.

This clone was observed a few times. V and J are TRBV6-5 and TRBJ1-1; perhaps TRBD1 as D (6 bases). The CDR3 is 14 residues long. V lost 7 bases to trimming and J lost 0 bases, with 12 bases between them. The V gene's germline CDR1 is MNHEY and CDR2 SVGAGI. This CDR3 reads CASTPGTLNTEAFF. The CDR3 bases are TGTGCCAGCACCCCCGGGACATTGAACACTGAAGCTTTCTTT.

The rearrangement uses TRBV9 and TRBJ1-6; D remains unclear. V was cut by 4 bases and J by 9 bases, with 11 bases left in between. Germline values: CDR1 SGDLS, CDR2 YYNGEE. The CDR3 is made up of 13 amino acids. The CDR3 coding sequence is TGTGCCAGCAGCTTTCTGGGAGGTTCACCCCTCCACTTT. It encodes CASSFLGGSPLHF.

The chain recombines TRBV6-1 with TRBJ1-3, with TRBD1 as a possible D gene (6 bases). The CDR3 is made up of 14 amino acids. Germline CDR1 and CDR2: MNHNS and SASEGT. V was clipped by 8 bases and J by 2 bases, with 13 bases between them. The CDR3: CASRKGGAGNTIYF. CDR3 coding DNA: TGTGCCAGCCGTAAGGGGGGGGCTGGAAACACCATATATTTT.

The chain joins TRBV5-1 to TRBJ2-1; TRBD2 matches 12 bases. The junction had 6 bases not matched to a gene; V was cut back by 1 base and J by 4 bases. CDR3 length: 17 residues. CDR1 is SGHRS and CDR2 is YFSETQ in the germline V gene. Here the CDR3 DNA reads TGCGCCAGCAGCTTGAGACCTAGCGGGGGGGGATACAATGAGCAGTTCTTC. Its protein is CASSLRPSGGGYNEQFF.

The gene calls are TRBV6-5 and TRBJ2-7, with TRBD1 matching 9 bases. In germline, CDR1 is MNHEY, CDR2 SVGAGI. This CDR3 region has 14 residues. The V gene end was trimmed by 6 bases and the J gene end by 2 bases; junction bases not matched to a gene: 5. The CDR3 loop is CASRSGTGTYEQYF. Here the CDR3 DNA reads TGTGCCAGCAGGTCCGGGACAGGGACCTACGAGCAGTACTTC.

V gene TRBV25-1 combines with J gene TRBJ1-2; possible D gene TRBD1, 6 bases. The CDR3 is 13 residues long. V lost 4 bases and J 7 bases, leaving 13 bases between the germline ends. The germline V gene has CDR1 MGHDK and CDR2 SYGVNS. CDR3 sequence reads: CASSARTAFGYTF. CDR3 bases: TGTGCCAGCAGTGCACGGACAGCCTTTGGCTACACCTTC.

The gene calls are TRBV2 and TRBJ2-3; 7 bases fit TRBD2. The germline V gene encodes CDR1 SNHLY and CDR2 FYNNEI. V shed 4 bases and J 4 bases; nucleotides not matched to a gene: 8. This CDR3 comprises 15 residues. The CDR3 bases are TGTGCCAGCAGTGGGGCGGGGGTTGCAGCAGATACGCAGTATTTT. Encoded protein: CASSGAGVAADTQYF.

Regarding this clone: The DNA is left out, because the CDR3 cannot be placed on it with certainty; the CDR3 is given as TCRdb lists it. The chain joins TRBV7-9 to TRBJ2-1; TRBD2, the table's D call, lacks a check against the DNA. The CDR3 is 13 amino acids long, termini counted. Germline V lookup: CDR1 SEHNR, CDR2 FQNEAQ (reference sequence). CDR3 sequence reads: CASSWDWGGGNVF.

The CDR3, as DNA: TGTGCCAGCAGTACCGGACAGGCGAACACTGAAGCTTTCTTT. Its translation is CASSTGQANTEAFF. The rearrangement links TRBV2 to TRBJ1-1; 7 bases match TRBD1. V gave up 5 bases and J gave up 1 base; unmatched junction bases: 4. Germline V gene data show CDR1 as SNHLY and CDR2 as FYNNEI. CDR3 size: 14 residues.

V is TRBV4-1 and J is TRBJ1-2; D remains ambiguous. The CDR3 contains 15 residues. The germline V and J ends were trimmed by 5 bases and 8 bases, with 21 bases remaining between them. The germline gives CDR1 MGHRA, CDR2 YSYEKL. The CDR3 loop is CASSSQEGARAGYTF. For the CDR3, the DNA is TGCGCCAGCAGCTCGCAGGAGGGAGCAAGGGCCGGCTACACCTTC.

The chain couples TRBV9 to TRBJ1-6; D unresolved. Germline V CDR1 and CDR2: SGDLS, YYNGEE. Trimming pared 0 bases from V and 0 bases from J, leaving 7 bases between. The CDR3 is 16 amino acids. The CDR3 is CASSVAPSSYNSPLHF. As DNA, the CDR3 is TGTGCCAGCAGCGTAGCCCCGAGCTCCTATAATTCACCCCTCCACTTT.

J is TRBJ2-1 and V is TRBV30, with 11 bases fitting TRBD2. The CDR3 spans 13 residues. The trim removed 5 bases at V and 9 bases at J, leaving 6 bases unmatched. In germline, CDR1 is GTSNPN, CDR2 SVGIG (reference sequence). In DNA form, the CDR3 reads TGTGCCTGGGGCCTAGCGGGGGGTAGTGAGCAGTTCTTC. Encoded protein: CAWGLAGGSEQFF. The full variable domain, with the rest looked up from reference TRBV30 and TRBJ2-1, is SQTIHQWPATLVQPVGSPLSLECTVEGTSNPNLYWYRQAAGRGLQLLFYSVGIGQISSEVPQNLSASRPQDRQFILSSKKLLLSDSGFYLCAWGLAGGSEQFFGPGTRLTVL.

The V call is TRBV2, the J call TRBJ2-7; D is ambiguous. Trimming removed 4 bases from V and 4 bases from J, with 8 bases in between. The CDR3 is 12 residues long. The germline gives CDR1 SNHLY, CDR2 FYNNEI. The CDR3 is CASSVLPYEQYF. In nucleotides, the CDR3 is TGTGCCAGCAGTGTACTTCCTTACGAGCAGTACTTC.